Detailed here is one T cell receptor beta chain. The sample comes from a study of CD8+ T cells in alopecia areata. Treatment in this sample: oral pan-JAK inhibitor, 5-10 mg twice daily. It was cDNA, reverse transcribed from extracted RNA, that served as the sequencing template. Data came from immunoSEQ multiplex PCR; TCRdb stores just in-frame clones and leaves some out. Among about 210,000 clones listed, about three fifths were seen once. This TCR derives from a human donor with alopecia areata. The material sequenced was CD4+ T cells sorted from blood, taken at week 4, from a patient treated with tofacitinib.

The CDR3 loop reads CASSTGTGSSYEQYF. CDR3 nucleotides: TGCGCCAGCAGCACGGGGACAGGGAGCTCCTACGAGCAGTACTTC. The J gene is TRBJ2-7, the V gene TRBV5-1, with 9 nucleotides matching TRBD1. V lost 4 bases and J lost 0; bases outside the gene matches: 5. The CDR3 loop spans 15 amino acids. Germline loops: CDR1 SGHRS, CDR2 YFSETQ.